The 12 T cell receptor beta chains given below trace back to one sample, sequenced in a study of OX40 agonist ivuxolimab in advanced cancers. Libraries were prepared by immunoSEQ multiplex PCR; TCRdb keeps only in-frame clonotypes and omits some of them. The sample includes some 10,000 clones, around four fifths of them seen just once. The sample here was CD4+ or CD8+ T cells sorted from blood, taken in a trial of the OX40 agonist ivuxolimab. These receptors were obtained from an adult with an advanced solid tumor such as melanoma, head and neck, liver or kidney cancer.

This chain connects TRBV28 to TRBJ2-5; the D gene is possibly TRBD1 (6 bases). The DNA end is more similar to TRBJ2-7, so the J call may be wrong. This CDR3 is built from 14 residues. Germline V lookup: CDR1 MDHEN, CDR2 SYDVKM. The CDR3 DNA reads TGTGCCAGCAGTTTCGGACAGTTAGTCTACGAGCAGTACTTC. Its protein is CASSFGQLVYEQYF.

The rearrangement uses TRBV4-1 and TRBJ2-7, with 9 positions matching TRBD1. Germline trimming cut 0 bases from V and 7 bases from J; bases unmatched to any gene: 4. Germline CDR1 reads MGHRA; CDR2 reads YSYEKL. This CDR3 is 14 amino acids long. This CDR3 reads CASSQEYRGLEQYF. CDR3 coding DNA: TGCGCCAGCAGCCAAGAATACAGGGGGCTTGAGCAGTACTTC.

This clone was found once. The rearrangement joins TRBV7-9 to TRBJ2-1; TRBD1 agrees at 9 bases. The CDR3 runs 16 residues. V was clipped by 4 bases and J by 4 bases; unmatched bases: 8. Germline CDR1 is SEHNR and CDR2 is FQNEAQ (reference sequence). DNA for the CDR3: TGTGCCAGCAGCTGGGGGGGACAGGGACTTTACAATGAGCAGTTCTTC. Translating gives CASSWGGQGLYNEQFF.

This clone was counted only a few times. The rearrangement links TRBV11-2 to TRBJ2-7; 9 positions match TRBD2. CDR3 length equals 18 residues. After removal of 4 bases from V and 0 bases from J, the junction contained 13 bases not matched to a gene. The germline V gene has CDR1 SGHAT and CDR2 FQNNGV. In DNA, the CDR3 is TGTGCCAGCAGCTCGCGGGGGGGCGCGAATCTGATCTCCTACGAGCAGTACTTC. As protein: CASSSRGGANLISYEQYF.

This chain connects TRBV7-9 to TRBJ2-7; 9 bases agree with TRBD1. This CDR3 is built from 15 residues. The V segment lost 4 bases and the J segment 5 bases; nucleotides outside the gene matches: 9. Per germline, CDR1 SEHNR and CDR2 FQNEAQ (reference sequence). The CDR3 sequence is CASSSPGQGGHEQYF. The CDR3 DNA is TGTGCCAGCAGCTCACCGGGACAGGGTGGCCACGAGCAGTACTTC. Drawing the rest from reference TRBV7-9 and TRBJ2-7, the complete variable domain is DTGVSQNPRHKITKRGQNVTFRCDPISEHNRLYWYRQTLGQGPEFLTYFQNEAQLEKSRLLSDRFSAERPKGSFSTLEIQRTEQGDSAMYLCASSSPGQGGHEQYFGPGTRLTVT.

V usage is TRBV5-8 and J usage is TRBJ1-1; tentatively, D is TRBD1 (5 bases). The CDR3 length is 13 residues. Trimming removed 3 bases from V and 5 bases from J, with 11 bases in between. The germline V gene encodes CDR1 SGHTS and CDR2 YDEGEE. In nucleotides, the CDR3 is TGTGCCAGCAGCTCGGTACAGGAAACTGAAGCTTTCTTT. Its protein is CASSSVQETEAFF.

The chain carries TRBV21-1 and TRBJ2-1. TRBV21-1 is a documented pseudogene. This CDR3 is 14 amino acids long. The CDR3 here is CASNEGREGNEQFF. CDR3 sequence (DNA): TGTGCCAGCAACGAAGGACGAGAGGGGAATGAGCAGTTCTTC.

In nucleotides, the CDR3 is TGTGCCACCAGCAGAGATCACTCTCTTCCGGCCCGTGAAAAACTGTTTTTT. It is translated as CATSRDHSLPAREKLFF. This chain connects TRBV15 to TRBJ1-4; no clear D. The germline gives CDR1 LNHNV, CDR2 YYDKDF (reference sequence). Trimming left V 0 bases short and J 7 bases short, with 18 bases between. The CDR3 has 17 residues.

This clone was recorded only once. The chain couples TRBV7-2 to TRBJ2-3; the D call may be TRBD1 or TRBD2 (5 bases each). CDR3 length equals 15 residues. V lost 5 bases and J 2 bases, leaving 14 bases between the germline ends. Germline CDR1 and CDR2: SGHTA and FQGNSA. The CDR3 spells CASSPDWDPTDTQYF. The CDR3 DNA follows: TGTGCCAGCAGCCCGGACTGGGACCCCACAGATACGCAGTATTTT.

The V and J genes are TRBV28 and TRBJ2-1, with 7 bases lining up with TRBD1. The CDR3 has 16 residues. V gave up 5 bases and J gave up 8 bases; unmatched junction bases: 15. Germline V gene lookup returns CDR1 MDHEN and CDR2 SYDVKM. CDR3 sequence (DNA): TGTGCCAGCAGTGTTAAAGGGGACAGTTACATTGATGAGCAGTTCTTC. Its translation: CASSVKGDSYIDEQFF.

This sequence joins TRBV19 and TRBJ2-2, with D perhaps matching TRBD1 or TRBD2 (5 bases each). V gave up 5 bases and J gave up 2 bases, with 12 bases separating them. Per germline, CDR1 LNHDA and CDR2 SQIVND (reference sequence). The CDR3 spans 15 residues. The CDR3: CASSPGTFNTGELFF. The CDR3 DNA reads as TGTGCCAGTAGTCCTGGGACGTTTAACACCGGGGAGCTGTTTTTT.

V usage is TRBV27 and J usage is TRBJ2-7; D is unclear. The ends were cut back, 5 bases at V and 1 base at J, with 12 bases in the middle. This CDR3 region has 14 residues. Germline V gives CDR1 MNHEY, CDR2 SMNVEV (reference sequence). CDR3: CASSSMDWSYEQYF. Here the CDR3 DNA reads TGTGCCAGCAGTAGTATGGATTGGTCCTACGAGCAGTACTTC.